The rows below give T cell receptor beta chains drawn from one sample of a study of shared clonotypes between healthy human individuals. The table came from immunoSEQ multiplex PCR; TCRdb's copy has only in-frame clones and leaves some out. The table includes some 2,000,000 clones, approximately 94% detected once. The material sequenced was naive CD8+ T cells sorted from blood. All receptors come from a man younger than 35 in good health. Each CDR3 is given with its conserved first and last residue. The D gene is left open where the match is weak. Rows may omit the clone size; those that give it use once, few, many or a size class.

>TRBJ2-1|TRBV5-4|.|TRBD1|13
CASSLAGGREQFF
TGTGCCAGCAGCTTGGCAGGGGGTCGAGAGCAGTTCTTC
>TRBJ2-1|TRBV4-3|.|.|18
CASSPDVIGSEGGNEQFF
TGCGCCAGCAGCCCAGACGTGATAGGGTCGGAGGGGGGGAATGAGCAGTTCTTC
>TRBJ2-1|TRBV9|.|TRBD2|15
CASSDPSGSYNEQFF
TGTGCCAGCAGCGACCCTAGCGGCTCCTACAATGAGCAGTTCTTC
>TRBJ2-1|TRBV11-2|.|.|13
CASNPTSDHEQFF
TGTGCCAGCAACCCGACTAGTGACCATGAGCAGTTCTTC
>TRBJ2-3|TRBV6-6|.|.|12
CAAGYGADTQYF
TGTGCCGCTGGGTACGGAGCAGATACGCAGTATTTT
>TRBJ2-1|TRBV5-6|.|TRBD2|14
CASSPGLAYNEQFF
TGTGCCAGCAGCCCGGGACTAGCCTACAATGAGCAGTTCTTC
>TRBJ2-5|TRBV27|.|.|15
CASSSTPPRGETQYF
TGTGCCAGCAGTTCAACCCCACCCAGGGGAGAGACCCAGTACTTC
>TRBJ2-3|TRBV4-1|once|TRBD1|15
CASSRYGQGPDTQYF
TGCGCCAGCAGCCGATACGGACAGGGACCGGATACGCAGTATTTT
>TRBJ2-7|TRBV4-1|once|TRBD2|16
CASSTIAGGYQHEQYF
TGCGCCAGCAGTACTATAGCGGGAGGGTATCAGCACGAGCAGTACTTC
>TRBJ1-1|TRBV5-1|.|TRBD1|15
CASSLEGQANTEAFF
TGCGCCAGCAGCTTGGAGGGACAGGCGAACACTGAAGCTTTCTTT
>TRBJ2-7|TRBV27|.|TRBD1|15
CASSTGTGGSYEQYF
TGTGCCAGCAGTACCGGGACAGGGGGATCCTACGAGCAGTACTTC
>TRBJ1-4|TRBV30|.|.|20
CAWSVPDMAGELFTNEKLFF
TGTGCCTGGAGTGTACCAGATATGGCAGGGGAATTGTTCACTAATGAAAAACTGTTTTTT
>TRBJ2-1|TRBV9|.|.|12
CASSHWDNEQFF
TGTGCCAGCAGCCATTGGGACAATGAGCAGTTCTTC
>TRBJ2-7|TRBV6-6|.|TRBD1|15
CASSSGTGVRVEQYF
TGTGCCAGCAGTTCCGGGACAGGGGTACGGGTGGAGCAGTACTTC
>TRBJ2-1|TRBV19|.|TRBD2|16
CASSILRRTSEDEQFF
TGTGCCAGTAGTATACTGAGGAGGACTAGTGAGGATGAGCAGTTCTTC
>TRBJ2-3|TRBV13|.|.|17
CASSLDRLPGATDTQYF
TGTGCCAGCAGCTTAGATCGGCTACCTGGGGCCACAGATACGCAGTATTTT
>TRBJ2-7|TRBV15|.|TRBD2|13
CATSSVGGNEQYF
TGTGCCACCAGCAGTGTGGGAGGGAACGAGCAGTACTTC
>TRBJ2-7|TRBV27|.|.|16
CASSLLGRGTAYEQYF
TGTGCCAGCAGTTTATTAGGGCGGGGGACAGCCTACGAGCAGTACTTC
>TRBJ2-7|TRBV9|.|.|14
CASSVEGATYEQYF
TGTGCCAGCAGCGTAGAAGGGGCTACCTACGAGCAGTACTTC
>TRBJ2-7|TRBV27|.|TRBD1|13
CASSFQGAGEQYF
TGTGCCAGCAGTTTCCAGGGGGCAGGAGAGCAGTACTTC
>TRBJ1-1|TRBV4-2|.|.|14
CASSQDIGSTEAFF
TGTGCCAGCAGCCAAGATATAGGTAGCACTGAAGCTTTCTTT
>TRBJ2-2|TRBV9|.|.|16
CASSVGVTANTGELFF
TGTGCCAGCAGCGTAGGGGTTACGGCGAACACCGGGGAGCTGTTTTTT
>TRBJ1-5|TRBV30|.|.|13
CAWSVQGNQPQHF
TGTGCCTGGAGTGTACAGGGCAATCAGCCCCAGCATTTT
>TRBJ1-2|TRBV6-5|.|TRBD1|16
CASSYSSTGGDYGYTF
TGTGCCAGCAGTTACTCGAGTACAGGGGGCGACTATGGCTACACCTTC
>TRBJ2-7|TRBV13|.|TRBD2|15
CASSLRGERRDEQYF
TGTGCCAGCAGCTTACGGGGGGAGCGCCGGGACGAGCAGTACTTC
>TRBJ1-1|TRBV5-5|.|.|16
CASSLEWSFVDTEAFF
TGTGCCAGCAGCTTGGAATGGTCCTTCGTGGACACTGAAGCTTTCTTT
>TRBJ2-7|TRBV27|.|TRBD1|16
CASSTWGDRGSYEQYF
TGTGCCAGCAGTACATGGGGGGACAGGGGCTCCTACGAGCAGTACTTC
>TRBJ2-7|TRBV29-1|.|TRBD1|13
CSVEEIRGNEQYF
TGCAGCGTTGAAGAAATCAGGGGGAATGAGCAGTACTTC
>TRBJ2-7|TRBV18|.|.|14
CASSPRAESYEQYF
TGTGCCAGCTCACCACGGGCAGAGAGCTACGAGCAGTACTTC
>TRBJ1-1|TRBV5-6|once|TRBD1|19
CASSLTPTGAYKMNTEAFF
TGTGCCAGCAGCTTAACCCCGACAGGGGCCTACAAAATGAACACTGAAGCTTTCTTT
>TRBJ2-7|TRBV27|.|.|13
CASSLMSSYEQYF
TGTGCCAGCAGTCTAATGAGCTCCTACGAGCAGTACTTC
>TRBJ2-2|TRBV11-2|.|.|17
CASSSPIGSANTGELFF
TGTGCCAGCAGCTCTCCAATAGGATCTGCGAACACCGGGGAGCTGTTTTTT
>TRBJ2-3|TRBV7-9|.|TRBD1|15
CASSLGTGSTDTQYF
TGTGCCAGCAGCTTAGGGACAGGGAGCACAGATACGCAGTATTTT
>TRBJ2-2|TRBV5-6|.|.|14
CASSSRRDTGELFF
TGTGCCAGCAGCTCAAGACGGGACACCGGGGAGCTGTTTTTT
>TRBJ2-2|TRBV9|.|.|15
CASSVTPGATGELFF
TGTGCCAGCAGCGTAACTCCTGGGGCCACCGGGGAGCTGTTTTTT
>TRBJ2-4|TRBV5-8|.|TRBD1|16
CASSFKRGRNENIQYF
TGTGCCAGCAGCTTTAAGAGGGGGCGGAATGAAAACATTCAGTACTTC
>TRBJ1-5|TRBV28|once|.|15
CASSFARGSNQPQHF
TGTGCCAGCAGTTTTGCCAGGGGTAGCAATCAGCCCCAGCATTTT
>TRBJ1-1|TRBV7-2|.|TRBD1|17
CASSLDPAGQGNTEAFF
TGTGCCAGCAGCTTAGATCCGGCTGGACAGGGTAACACTGAAGCTTTCTTT
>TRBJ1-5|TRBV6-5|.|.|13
CASSPASGQPQHF
TGTGCCAGCAGTCCTGCTTCTGGTCAGCCCCAGCATTTT
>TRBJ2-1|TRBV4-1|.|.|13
CASSQVGANEQFF
TGCGCCAGCAGCCAAGTAGGGGCCAATGAGCAGTTCTTC
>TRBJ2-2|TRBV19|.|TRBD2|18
CASSIPSGILSNTGELFF
TGTGCCAGTAGTATCCCTAGCGGGATTTTATCGAACACCGGGGAGCTGTTTTTT
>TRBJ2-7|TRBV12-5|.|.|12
CASGPSPLEQYF
TGTGCTAGTGGCCCCTCCCCTCTCGAGCAGTACTTC
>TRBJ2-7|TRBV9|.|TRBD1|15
CASSAGTGFTYEQYF
TGTGCCAGCAGCGCCGGGACAGGGTTTACCTACGAGCAGTACTTC
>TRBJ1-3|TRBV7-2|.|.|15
CASSLWAEGRHTIYF
TGTGCCAGCAGCTTATGGGCAGAAGGGAGGCACACCATATATTTT
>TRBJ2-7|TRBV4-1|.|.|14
CASSQAGSTYEQYF
TGCGCCAGCAGCCAAGCTGGTTCAACCTACGAGCAGTACTTC